The T cell receptor beta chain under discussion was sequenced for a study of OX40 agonist ivuxolimab in advanced cancers. Sequencing was performed with immunoSEQ multiplex PCR; in TCRdb, only in-frame clones are kept and a portion is missing. The sample includes roughly 80,000 clones, over 80% of them seen just once. Whole-study findings and limits: There was clonal expansion of CD4+ and CD8+ blood T cells by week 6 at 0.1 to 3.0 mg/kg.

In the case of this clone: Antigen: not known.

V was trimmed by 1 base and J by 2 bases, leaving 8 bases between them. Germline values: CDR1 KGHSH, CDR2 LQKENI. This CDR3 is 15 amino acids long. The clonotype originates from an adult with an advanced solid tumor such as melanoma, head and neck, liver or kidney cancer. The chain uses TRBV18 and TRBJ1-4; D is uncertain. Material: CD4+ or CD8+ T cells sorted from blood, obtained in a trial of the OX40 agonist ivuxolimab. The CDR3 DNA follows: TGTGCCAGCTCACCACTTGGAAAGACTAATGAAAAACTGTTTTTT. Protein sequence: CASSPLGKTNEKLFF.